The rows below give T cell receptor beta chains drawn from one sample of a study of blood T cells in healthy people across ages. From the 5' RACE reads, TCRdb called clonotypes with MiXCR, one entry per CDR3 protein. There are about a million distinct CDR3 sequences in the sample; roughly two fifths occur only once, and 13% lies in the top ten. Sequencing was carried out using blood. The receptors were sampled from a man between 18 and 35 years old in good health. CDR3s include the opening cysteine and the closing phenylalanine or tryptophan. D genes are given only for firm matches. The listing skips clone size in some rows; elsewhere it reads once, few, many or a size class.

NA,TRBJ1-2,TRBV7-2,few,TGTGCCAGCAGCCCGTCGACAGGTTTGGGCGGCTACACCTTC,CASSPSTGLGGYTF
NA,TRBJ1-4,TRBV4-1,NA,TGCGCCAGCAGCCAACCGAGAGGAAAACTGTTTTTT,CASSQPRGKLFF
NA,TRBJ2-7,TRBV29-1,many,TGCAGCGGTTACCAGGGAAACGAGCAGTACTTC,CSGYQGNEQYF
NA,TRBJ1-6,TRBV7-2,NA,TGTGCCAGCAGCTTAGCCTCCGGTTTACTTGAGGGTTCACCCCCCCACTTT,CASSLASGLLEGSPPHF
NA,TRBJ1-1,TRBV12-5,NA,TGTGCTAGTGGCCCGGGACGGAACATTGACACTGAAGCTTTCTTT,CASGPGRNIDTEAFF
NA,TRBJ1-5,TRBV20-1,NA,TGCAGTGCTAGTGTCCGGGACACCCTGAGCAATCAGCCCCAGCATTTT,CSASVRDTLSNQPQHF
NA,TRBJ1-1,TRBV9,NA,TGTGCCAGCAGCGCAAGGGACGGTGAAGCTTTCTTT,CASSARDGEAFF
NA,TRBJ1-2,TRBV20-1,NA,TGCAGTGCTAGGAACCTTAACAGGGAGAACTATGGCTACACCTTC,CSARNLNRENYGYTF
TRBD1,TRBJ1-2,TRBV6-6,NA,TGTGCCAGCAGTCCAAACTTTGACAGGGACCATGGCTACACCTTC,CASSPNFDRDHGYTF
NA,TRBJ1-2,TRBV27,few,TGTGCCAGCAGTTCCCACACCGGGACGGGTAGAACCTATGGCTACACCTTC,CASSSHTGTGRTYGYTF
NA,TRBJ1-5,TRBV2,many,TGTGCCAGCAGTGAGGAACAGGGAGGGAATCAGCCCCAGCATTTT,CASSEEQGGNQPQHF
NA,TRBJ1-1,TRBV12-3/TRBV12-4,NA,TGTGCCAGCAGTTTCTGGGGGGACCTTTGCACTGAAGCTTTCTTT,CASSFWGDLCTEAFF
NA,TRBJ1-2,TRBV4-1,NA,TGCGCCAGCAGCCAAGATTACACAGAGTACCTCTATGGCTACACCTTC,CASSQDYTEYLYGYTF
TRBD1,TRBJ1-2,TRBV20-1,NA,TGCAGTGCTCCCGGACAGGGAAGAGGAGGCTACACCTTC,CSAPGQGRGGYTF
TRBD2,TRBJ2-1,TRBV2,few,TGTGCCAACGGACGGGAGGCTGAGCAGTTCTTC,CANGREAEQFF
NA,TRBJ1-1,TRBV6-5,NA,TGTGCCAGCAGTCTCGGGGGACTCCGGCGGAACACTGAAGCTTTCTTT,CASSLGGLRRNTEAFF